The rows below give T cell receptor beta chains drawn from one sample of a study of blood T cells in healthy people across ages. MiXCR, run by TCRdb on the 5' RACE reads, gives a single entry per CDR3 protein. The table shows about a million distinct CDR3 sequences, with 30% to 40% occurring only once. What was sequenced was blood. The receptors shown here come from a man younger than 35 in good health. The CDR3 runs from the conserved cysteine through the conserved F or W. D genes are given only for firm matches. The size entry is marked missing in some rows and otherwise reads once, few, many or a size class.

d_call clone_size j_call v_call cdr3_aa cdr3_nt
- few TRBJ1-1 TRBV2 CASSQLQADTEAFF TGTGCCAGCAGCCAACTTCAGGCGGACACTGAAGCTTTCTTT
- - TRBJ2-5 TRBV6-1 CASSEATAQETQYF TGTGCCAGCAGTGAAGCGACAGCTCAAGAGACCCAGTACTTC
TRBD1 few TRBJ2-1 TRBV7-8 CASSLDPDRGPYNEQFF TGTGCCAGCAGCTTAGATCCGGACAGGGGACCCTACAATGAGCAGTTCTTC
- - TRBJ1-4 TRBV19 CASSTRGLGEKLFF TGTGCCAGTAGTACCCGCGGGCTAGGGGAAAAACTGTTTTTT
TRBD1 few TRBJ1-5 TRBV5-6 CASSPYRGGSNQPQHF TGTGCCAGCAGCCCCTACAGGGGTGGAAGCAATCAGCCCCAGCATTTT
- - TRBJ2-3 TRBV12-3/TRBV12-4 CASRFRADTQYF TGTGCCAGCCGATTTAGAGCAGATACGCAGTATTTT
- few TRBJ1-1 TRBV20-1 CSARDPSREAFF TGCAGTGCTAGAGACCCGTCCCGTGAAGCTTTCTTT
TRBD2 - TRBJ2-3 TRBV5-5 CASRSGEADTQYF TGTGCCAGCCGTAGCGGGGAGGCAGATACGCAGTATTTT
- - TRBJ2-7 TRBV30 CAWSVEARTHEQYF TGTGCCTGGAGTGTGGAAGCGAGAACCCACGAGCAGTACTTC
- - TRBJ2-2 TRBV7-9 CVWETRSGELFF TGTGTCTGGGAGACACGATCCGGGGAGCTGTTTTTT
- - TRBJ2-7 TRBV9 CASSVADSSSYEQYF TGTGCCAGCAGCGTAGCAGACAGTAGCTCCTACGAGCAGTACTTC
- - TRBJ2-7 TRBV7-2 CASSLASLPYNEQYF TGTGCCAGCAGCCTAGCATCCCTGCCCTACAATGAGCAGTACTTC
TRBD1 - TRBJ1-4 TRBV5-1 CASSVQGVATNEKLFF TGCGCCAGCAGCGTCCAGGGGGTTGCAACTAATGAAAAACTGTTTTTT
TRBD1 once TRBJ1-1 TRBV13 CASSSETGGNTEAFF TGTGCCAGCAGCTCCGAGACAGGGGGAAACACTGAAGCTTTCTTT
- - TRBJ1-5 TRBV6-1 CASSEDRDVEGQPQHF TGTGCCAGCAGCGAAGACCGGGACGTAGAAGGCCAGCCCCAGCATTTT
- - TRBJ2-1 TRBV9 CASSVASLRGPYNEQFF TGTGCCAGCAGCGTAGCGTCTTTGCGGGGGCCCTACAATGAGCAGTTCTTC
TRBD2 once TRBJ2-1 TRBV6-5 CASSFSGGGYEQFF TGTGCCAGCAGTTTTAGCGGGGGTGGCTATGAGCAGTTCTTC
- - TRBJ1-1 TRBV6-1 CASSPYRDTEAFF TGTGCCAGCAGTCCTTACAGGGACACTGAAGCTTTCTTT
TRBD2 few TRBJ2-5 TRBV20-1 CSASETSGGRGETQYF TGCAGTGCCAGCGAAACTAGCGGGGGCAGGGGGGAGACCCAGTACTTC
- - TRBJ2-7 TRBV7-9 CASSLDEWGRPFEQYF TGTGCCAGCAGCTTAGACGAGTGGGGCCGGCCTTTTGAGCAGTACTTC
TRBD2 - TRBJ2-3 TRBV4-3 CASSQGVGGGSIDTQYF TGCGCCAGCAGCCAAGGGGTCGGCGGGGGAAGCATAGATACGCAGTATTTT
- - TRBJ1-2 TRBV16 CASSQSTVNANYGYTF TGTGCCAGCAGCCAATCCACAGTGAATGCCAACTATGGCTACACCTTC
TRBD1 few TRBJ1-2 TRBV6-6 CASSPGQGRGGYTF TGTGCCAGCAGTCCGGGACAGGGGAGGGGTGGCTACACCTTC
- - TRBJ1-1 TRBV20-1 CSAKWAGAMSTEAFF TGCAGTGCTAAGTGGGCGGGGGCGATGAGCACTGAAGCTTTCTTT
TRBD2 - TRBJ2-7 TRBV12-3/TRBV12-4 CASSLAGGLEQYF TGTGCCAGCAGTTTGGCGGGGGGGCTTGAGCAGTACTTC
- - TRBJ1-2 TRBV7-9 CASSLGGTGLRNGYTF TGTGCCAGCAGCTTAGGGGGGACGGGGTTAAGGAATGGCTACACCTTC
- - TRBJ2-5 TRBV2 CASSLDRLAYNEQYF TGTGCCAGCAGTTTAGACAGGTTAGCTTACAATGAGCAGTACTTC
TRBD1 - TRBJ2-1 TRBV6-2/TRBV6-3 CASSYGTGSDEQFF TGTGCCAGCAGTTACGGGACAGGGAGCGATGAGCAGTTCTTC
- - TRBJ1-4 TRBV12-3/TRBV12-4 CASNQASGKLFF TGTGCCAGCAATCAAGCGAGCGGAAAACTGTTTTTT
- - TRBJ2-3 TRBV12-3/TRBV12-4 CASSFSRAWGTQYF TGTGCCAGCAGTTTCAGTAGGGCGTGGGGGACGCAGTATTTT
TRBD2 few TRBJ2-1 TRBV7-2 CASSFTGTRYNEQFF TGTGCCAGCAGCTTCACCGGGACTAGGTACAATGAGCAGTTCTTC
- - TRBJ1-2 TRBV30 CACLLGYGYTF TGTGCCTGCTTATTGGGGTATGGCTACACCTTC
TRBD2 - TRBJ2-7 TRBV20-1 CSARTSGSSYEQYF TGCAGTGCGCGGACTAGCGGAAGCTCCTACGAGCAGTACTTC
TRBD1 - TRBJ2-1 TRBV3-1 CASSARQGVRETQFF TGTGCCAGCAGCGCACGACAGGGGGTAAGGGAGACCCAGTTCTTC
- - TRBJ1-2 TRBV10-3 CAVYRTARRDYGYTF TGTGCCGTGTATAGGACGGCTCGAAGGGACTATGGCTACACCTTC
TRBD2 - TRBJ2-5 TRBV9 CASSVAVLAGAPYQETQYF TGTGCCAGCAGCGTAGCGGTGCTAGCGGGGGCGCCGTACCAAGAGACCCAGTACTTC
TRBD1 - TRBJ2-1 TRBV19 CASSILGTGGSHYEQFF TGTGCCAGTAGTATTTTAGGGACAGGGGGAAGTCACTATGAGCAGTTCTTC
- few TRBJ1-2 TRBV13 CASSHRGNGYTF TGTGCCAGCAGCCACCGAGGAAATGGCTACACCTTC
TRBD1 - TRBJ1-1 TRBV5-1 CASGPRDRGEFGEAFF TGCGCCAGCGGACCAAGGGACAGGGGGGAATTCGGTGAAGCTTTCTTT
- few TRBJ2-6 TRBV27 CASTKSSGANVLTF TGTGCCAGTACGAAGAGCTCTGGGGCCAACGTCCTGACTTTC
- - TRBJ2-6 TRBV2 CAYRGAVGANVLTF TGTGCCTATAGGGGAGCAGTTGGGGCCAACGTCCTGACTTTC
- - TRBJ2-7 TRBV5-1 CASSPYRETTYEQYF TGCGCCAGCAGCCCCTATCGGGAGACCACCTACGAGCAGTACTTC
TRBD2 few TRBJ2-2 TRBV5-4 CASSWGLPNTGELFF TGTGCCAGCAGCTGGGGACTACCGAACACCGGGGAGCTGTTTTTT
- many TRBJ1-3 TRBV6-1 CASSVTGNTIYF TGTGCCAGCAGTGTAACGGGAAACACCATATATTTT
TRBD2 few TRBJ2-5 TRBV10-3 CAISESGGVQETQYF TGTGCCATCAGTGAGTCGGGGGGGGTCCAAGAGACCCAGTACTTC
TRBD2 few TRBJ2-5 TRBV29-1 CSVEDGSGGSTLETQYF TGCAGCGTTGAAGATGGTAGCGGGGGATCGACCCTGGAGACCCAGTACTTC
- - TRBJ2-3 TRBV11-1 CASSLDSTGTDTQYF TGTGCCAGCAGCTTAGATTCAACGGGCACAGATACGCAGTATTTT
- - TRBJ2-1 TRBV7-2 CASIPGRGRYEQFF TGTGCCAGCATTCCGGGACGGGGAAGGTATGAGCAGTTCTTC
- - TRBJ2-5 TRBV7-9 CASTHRGETQYF TGTGCCAGCACGCACCGGGGAGAGACCCAGTACTTC
TRBD2 - TRBJ2-3 TRBV12-3/TRBV12-4 CASIRSGGTDTQYF TGTGCCAGCATCCGTAGCGGGGGCACAGATACGCAGTATTTT
- - TRBJ1-5 TRBV7-2 CASSLSLSAGGNQPQHF TGTGCCAGCAGCTTAAGCCTCTCTGCAGGGGGCAATCAGCCCCAGCATTTT
- few TRBJ1-6 TRBV4-3 CASSQDGGGANSPLHF TGCGCCAGCAGCCAAGATGGGGGAGGGGCTAATTCACCCCTCCACTTT
- - TRBJ2-1 TRBV7-2 CASSLGDLASYNEQFF TGTGCCAGCAGCTTAGGAGACCTAGCCTCCTACAATGAGCAGTTCTTC
TRBD1 - TRBJ2-7 TRBV5-1 CASTRQGDNEQYF TGCGCCAGCACGAGACAGGGGGACAACGAGCAGTACTTC
- - TRBJ2-2 TRBV12-5 CASGVSTTGELFF TGTGCTAGTGGTGTGTCCACTACCGGGGAGCTGTTTTTT
- many TRBJ2-7 TRBV20-1 CSASRAGIYEQYF TGCAGTGCTAGCCGGGCGGGCATCTACGAGCAGTACTTC
TRBD1 - TRBJ1-2 TRBV9 CASSEGTTGAYGYTF TGTGCCAGCAGCGAGGGAACGACAGGGGCCTATGGCTACACCTTC